This T cell receptor (beta chain) was retrieved from a study of graft-versus-host responses after intestinal transplantation. Across the study: Each recipient received anti-thymocyte globulin induction, then tacrolimus and steroids for approximately 3 years.

The ends were cut back, 7 bases at V and 4 bases at J, with 19 bases in the middle. CDR3 length: 15 residues. Germline assignment: CDR1 MDHEN and CDR2 SYDVKM. The data were produced by immunoSEQ multiplex PCR, yet TCRdb's version contains in-frame clones alone and is incomplete. The sample includes around 71,000 clones, roughly 92% seen only once; the top ten take 6.5% to 8.5%. The material sequenced was bone marrow, taken 734 days after intestinal transplantation. This chain links TRBV28 with TRBJ2-5; a weak D match, TRBD1 (7 bases). The TCR comes from a human patient who received an intestinal transplant, so some T cells may come from the graft donor. The CDR3 DNA is TGTGCCAGCATGGAGAAGGGGGCCGGGGGAGAGACCCAGTACTTC. Residues: CASMEKGAGGETQYF.